This T cell receptor (beta chain) was profiled in a study of vaccination and CD4 T cells after COVID-19. Overall study: At a median roughly 70 days (range 14 to 241) after dose two, post-vaccine samples were obtained.

The sample holds a few counts of this clonotype. The antigen is undetermined. Points from the study as a whole: Nearly all convalescent vaccine-specific clones, 304 of 307, recognized only SARS-CoV-2 spike.

The Oncomine TCR Beta short-read assay was applied to DNA of cultured CD4+ T cells. Genomic DNA extraction was carried out from cultured CD4+ T cells. TCRdb fed the PCR reads into MiXCR, producing one record per CDR3 protein. The table lists fewer than 20,000 distinct CDR3 sequences, 45% to 65% of them singletons. Documented treatment: roughly 10-day PBMC culture with coronavirus spike peptide pools or control peptides (ViraFEST assay). Around 2.1 million PBMCs went into each well for culture with around 9.2 IU/ml IL-2 and roughly 9 ug/ml peptide pools. Trimming at V came to 0 bases and at J to 7 bases, leaving 6 bases not matched to a gene. The CDR3 is 14 residues long. Germline-derived CDR1 and CDR2 are DFQATT and SNEGSKA (reference sequence).

Sequencing used CD4+ T cells from blood, cultured in vitro, obtained before SARS-CoV-2 vaccination. This rearrangement joins TRBV20-1 to TRBJ2-3; 8 bases map to TRBD1. The TCR comes from a human donor who had recovered from COVID-19. The CDR3 nucleotides read TGCAGTGCTAGAGATGGACAGGGAGGAAATACGCAGTATTTT. As protein: CSARDGQGGNTQYF.